A single sample is the source of the 9 T cell receptor beta chains below, sequenced in a study of blood T cell repertoires in COVID-19 (TCRdb year 2020). The library came from the immunoSEQ multiplex PCR assay. Entries here come from immuneACCESS through TCRdb and include only in-frame sequences with V and J called. Some clones fail to appear in such tables; in the studies checked, an unresolved V gene covers under half of the shortfall, and the cause of the remainder is unknown. The sample data list 65,000 or so clones, and over 80% of these were observed just once. In total, the top ten clones hold roughly 10% of the sample. Sequenced material: peripheral blood. The receptors come from a man aged 25 to 40 with COVID-19, enrolled during active disease.

V and J are TRBV4-1 and TRBJ2-2; D is uncertain. The germline CDR1 and CDR2 sequences are MGHRA and YSYEKL. V lost 5 bases and J 0 bases, leaving 13 bases between the germline ends. This CDR3 contains 16 residues. The CDR3 is CASSTSQASNTGELFF. The CDR3 coding sequence is TGCGCCAGCAGCACGAGTCAGGCTTCGAACACCGGGGAGCTGTTTTTT.

The rearrangement joins TRBV6-5 to TRBJ2-3, with D maybe TRBD2 (6 bases). The V and J ends lost 5 bases and 3 bases respectively, with 15 bases between them. This CDR3 spans 15 amino acids. Germline values: CDR1 MNHEY, CDR2 SVGAGI. CDR3 bases: TGTGCCAGCAGTCTCAGGGCGGCGGGGACAGATACGCAGTATTTT. It is translated as CASSLRAAGTDTQYF.

The V call is TRBV28, the J call TRBJ1-2; the match to TRBD1 covers 10 bases. This CDR3 contains 14 residues. Losses at the gene ends were 5 bases for V and 8 bases for J; bases not matched to a gene: 8. Per the germline V gene, CDR1 is MDHEN and CDR2 is SYDVKM. DNA for the CDR3: TGTGCCAGCAGTACCATCGGGACAGGGGAGGGCTACACCTTC. It yields the protein CASSTIGTGEGYTF.

This chain joins TRBV6-1 and TRBJ1-1; D remains ambiguous. The germline CDR1 and CDR2 sequences are MNHNS and SASEGT. Trimming took off 2 bases at V and 3 bases at J, with 7 bases between the two ends. This CDR3 comprises 13 residues. The CDR3 spells CASSERRDTEAFF. In DNA, the CDR3 is TGTGCCAGCAGTGAAAGGCGGGACACTGAAGCTTTCTTT.

This clone was recorded a few times. The CDR3 nucleotides are TGTGCCAGCGGGCCTCCCCCGGGACAGAACACCGGGGAGCTGTTTTTT. Its translation: CASGPPPGQNTGELFF. The V and J genes are TRBV9 and TRBJ2-2; D possibly corresponds to TRBD1 (6 bases). Trimming took 7 bases from V and 1 from J, leaving 17 bases between them. Germline V gene lookup returns CDR1 SGDLS and CDR2 YYNGEE. CDR3 length equals 16 residues.

The chain couples TRBV18 to TRBJ2-5, with TRBD2 matching 7 bases. The CDR3 has 14 residues. Germline CDR1 and CDR2: KGHSH and LQKENI. J was trimmed by 5 bases and V by 2 bases; bases with no gene match: 5. The CDR3 bases are TGTGCCAGCTCACCAAACTACGGGGGGGAGACCCAGTACTTC. Translating gives CASSPNYGGETQYF.

This chain uses TRBV5-1 with TRBJ2-7; TRBD1 matches at 9 bases. V lost 3 bases, J lost 2 bases, and 6 bases stayed unmatched. The germline CDR1 and CDR2 sequences are SGHRS and YFSETQ. The CDR3 is 15 amino acids. This CDR3 is CASSSPGQGTYEQYF. Here the CDR3 DNA reads TGCGCCAGCAGCTCGCCGGGACAGGGAACCTACGAGCAGTACTTC.

V gene TRBV7-2 combines with J gene TRBJ2-2, with unresolved D. V lost 1 base, J lost 2 bases, and 11 bases lay in between. Germline V CDR1 and CDR2: SGHTA, FQGNSA. CDR3 length: 16 amino acids. CDR3 bases: TGTGCCAGCAGCTTAGGTTGGAGAGGCAACACCGGGGAGCTGTTTTTT. Its protein is CASSLGWRGNTGELFF.

The chain joins TRBV5-4 to TRBJ2-7; D possibly corresponds to TRBD2 (5 bases). Between the trimmed V and J ends, which lost 0 bases and 6 bases, there was a span of 10 bases. This CDR3 is 13 amino acids long. The V gene's germline CDR1 is SGHNT and CDR2 YYREEE (reference sequence). The CDR3 loop reads CASSLEASTEQYF. CDR3 sequence (DNA): TGTGCCAGCAGCTTGGAGGCTAGCACCGAGCAGTACTTC.